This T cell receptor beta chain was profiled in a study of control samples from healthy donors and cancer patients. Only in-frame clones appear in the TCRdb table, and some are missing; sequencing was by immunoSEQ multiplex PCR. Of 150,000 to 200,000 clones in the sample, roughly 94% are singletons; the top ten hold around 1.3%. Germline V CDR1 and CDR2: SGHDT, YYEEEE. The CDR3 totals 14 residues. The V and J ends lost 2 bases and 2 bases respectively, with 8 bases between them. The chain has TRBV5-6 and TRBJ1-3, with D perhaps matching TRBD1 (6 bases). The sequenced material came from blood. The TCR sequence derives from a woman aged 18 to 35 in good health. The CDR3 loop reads CASSLPGAGNTIYF. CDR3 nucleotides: TGTGCCAGCAGCTTACCAGGGGCTGGAAACACCATATATTTT.